The clone carrying this TCR beta chain was picked up a small number of times. This entry belongs to a study of blood T cell repertoires in COVID-19. V lost 0 bases, J lost 4 bases, and 10 bases lay in between. CDR3 length: 14 amino acids. The germline V gene has CDR1 SGDLS and CDR2 YYNGEE. Per the original data handling: Using reference gene primer amplification, nucleated cell counts were estimated. TCRdb's table, derived via immunoSEQ multiplex PCR, lists solely in-frame clones and lacks some. V and J calls and clone size are given by that table; D and trimming were obtained from the DNA. The data show about 210,000 clones, about nine tenths seen once.

This receptor was taken from a man aged 30-40 years in a cohort exposed to, infected with or recovered from COVID-19 (not recorded which). The chain recombines TRBV9 with TRBJ1-2; D remains ambiguous. The sample taken for sequencing was PBMCs or T cells enriched from blood (not recorded which). This CDR3 is CASSVAIRSYGYTF. The DNA of the CDR3 is TGTGCCAGCAGCGTAGCTATTAGGAGCTATGGCTACACCTTC.